The clone carrying this T cell receptor beta chain was seen only a few times. Antigen: not known. The sample originates from a study of T cells in Graves' hyperthyroidism and ophthalmopathy. Researchers amplified the TCR beta CDR3 regions from RNA transcripts. The HTBI primer set was used in a first-round RT-PCR of the TCR CDR3. TCRdb recomputed calls from the multiplex PCR reads with MiXCR, one row per CDR3 protein. Of approximately 380,000 distinct CDR3 sequences listed, over 12% are singletons. Broader study findings: In simple terms, a model built on 13 V-J features told ophthalmopathy apart from stable hyperthyroidism. Within blood appeared most thyroid clonotypes that had expanded above 0.001. Before onset, by a median of approximately 6.8 months, the model predicted ophthalmopathy.

Clinical Activity Scores of at least 3, NOSPECS grades of at least 4 and durations under 3 months characterized ophthalmopathy patients. Material: blood. This clonotype originated in a man in his fifties or sixties with Graves' ophthalmopathy.

DNA of the CDR3: TGTGCCAGCTCTAGGGGAAGTAGCAATGAGCAGTTCTTC. This codes for CASSRGSSNEQFF. The J gene is TRBJ2-1, the V gene TRBV7-9; maybe TRBD1 (5 bases). The CDR3 has 13 residues. The V and J ends lost 8 bases and 6 bases respectively, with 14 bases between them. Per germline, CDR1 SEHNR and CDR2 FQNEAQ (reference sequence).